This TCR beta chain came from a study of shared clonotypes between healthy human individuals. The CDR3 loop spans 14 amino acids. CDR1 is PRHDT and CDR2 is FYEKMQ in the germline V gene (reference sequence). With V trimmed by 2 bases and J by 3 bases, 4 bases remained unmatched. General study results and limits: Clonotypes which were not shared had lower generation probabilities than clonotypes that all four donors shared.

Profiling relied on immunoSEQ multiplex PCR, and the TCRdb table lists in-frame clones only, not all of them. Among over 2 million clones, roughly 95% were seen once, and the ten largest hold 0.85% to 1.3%. Terminally differentiated effector memory CD45RA+ cells were excluded from the naive CD8 cells, which were CD45RO-negative and positively selected for CCR7. All donors were Caucasian adults living in Nashville, Tennessee. Turning to this clone: Its antigen is unknown.

This sequence originates from a man aged 18-30 years in good health. Input material: naive CD8+ T cells sorted from blood. V gene TRBV13 combines with J gene TRBJ2-7, with TRBD2 identical over 7 bases. The CDR3 loop reads CASSLLAVNYEQYF. CDR3 coding DNA: TGTGCCAGCAGCTTACTAGCGGTGAACTACGAGCAGTACTTC. Combining the CDR3 with reference TRBV13 and TRBJ2-7 gives the whole variable domain AAGVIQSPRHLIKEKRETATLKCYPIPRHDTVYWYQQGPGQDPQFLISFYEKMQSDKGSIPDRFSAQQFSDYHSELNMSSLELGDSALYFCASSLLAVNYEQYFGPGTRLTVT.